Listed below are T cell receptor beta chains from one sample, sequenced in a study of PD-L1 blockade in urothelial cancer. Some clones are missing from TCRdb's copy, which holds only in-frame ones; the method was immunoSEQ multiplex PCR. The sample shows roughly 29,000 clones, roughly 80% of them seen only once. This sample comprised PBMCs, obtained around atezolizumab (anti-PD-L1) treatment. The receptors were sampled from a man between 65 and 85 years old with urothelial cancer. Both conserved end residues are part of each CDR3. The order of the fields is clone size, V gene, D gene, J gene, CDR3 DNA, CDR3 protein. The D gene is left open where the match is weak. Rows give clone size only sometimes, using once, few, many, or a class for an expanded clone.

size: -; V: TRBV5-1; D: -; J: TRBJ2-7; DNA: TGCGCCAGCACCCCGTTGGAGGGGACGGACGAGCAGTACTTC; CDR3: CASTPLEGTDEQYF
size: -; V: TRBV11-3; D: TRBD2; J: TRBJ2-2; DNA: TGTGCCAGCAGCCCCGGACTAGCGGGGCTTACCGGGGAGCTGTTTTTT; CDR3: CASSPGLAGLTGELFF
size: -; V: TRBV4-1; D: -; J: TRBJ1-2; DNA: TGCGCCAGCAGCCAAAGGCTAGAAAGCACAGGTGGCTACACCTTC; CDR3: CASSQRLESTGGYTF
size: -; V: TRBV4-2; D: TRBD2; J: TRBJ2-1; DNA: TGTGCCAGCAGCCCTAGCGGGGGGGGTTCCTACAATGAGCAGTTCTTC; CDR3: CASSPSGGGSYNEQFF
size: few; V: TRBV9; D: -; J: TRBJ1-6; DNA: TGTGCCAGCACCGAGCAGGATAATTCACCCCTCCACTTT; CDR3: CASTEQDNSPLHF
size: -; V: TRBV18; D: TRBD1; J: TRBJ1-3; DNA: TGTGCCAGCTCACCCAGGGACAGTTTAACTGGAAACACCATATATTTT; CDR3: CASSPRDSLTGNTIYF
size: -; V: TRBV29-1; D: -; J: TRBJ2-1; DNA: TGCAGCGTTGATAGCCCTCCTCCCTACAATGAGCAGTTCTTC; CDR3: CSVDSPPPYNEQFF
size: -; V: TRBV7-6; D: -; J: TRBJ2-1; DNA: TGTGCCAGCAGCTTAGGGCCCGGAGCAGTCAATGAGCAGTTCTTC; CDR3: CASSLGPGAVNEQFF
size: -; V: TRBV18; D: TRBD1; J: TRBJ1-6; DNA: TGTGCCAGCTCACCGGGACAGGGTAATTCACCCCTCCACTTT; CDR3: CASSPGQGNSPLHF
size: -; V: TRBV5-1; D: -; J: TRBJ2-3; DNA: TGCGCCAGCAGCCCCGGACTCGGGGATACGCAGTATTTT; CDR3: CASSPGLGDTQYF
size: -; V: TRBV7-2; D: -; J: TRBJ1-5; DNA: TGTGCCAGCAGGCGTAACAGGGACCCTAATCAGCCCCAGCATTTT; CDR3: CASRRNRDPNQPQHF
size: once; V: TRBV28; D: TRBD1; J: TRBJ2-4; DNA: TGTGCCAGCAGTACCCCCGGGACAGGGGGAATAGCCAAAAACATTCAGTACTTC; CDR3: CASSTPGTGGIAKNIQYF
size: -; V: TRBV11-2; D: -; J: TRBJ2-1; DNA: TGTGCCAGCAGCTCAGGAGTAGGGGGTGAGCAGTTCTTC; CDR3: CASSSGVGGEQFF
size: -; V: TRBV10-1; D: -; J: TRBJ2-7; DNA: TGCGCCAGCAGTGAGTCGGAGCACTACGAGCAGTACTTC; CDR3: CASSESEHYEQYF
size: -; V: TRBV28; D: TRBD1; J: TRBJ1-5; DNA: TGTGCCAGCAGCCGAGACAGGGGGAGCAATCAGCCCCAGCATTTT; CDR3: CASSRDRGSNQPQHF
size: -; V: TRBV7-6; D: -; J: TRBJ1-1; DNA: TGTGCCAGCAGCGCCCAGAGGGGGAAGAACACTGAAGCTTTCTTT; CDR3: CASSAQRGKNTEAFF
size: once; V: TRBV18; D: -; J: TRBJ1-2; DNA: TGTGCCAGCTCTCCGCTGACTGGTGGCTACACCTTC; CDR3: CASSPLTGGYTF
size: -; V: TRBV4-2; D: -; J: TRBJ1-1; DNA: TGTGCCAGCAGCCAAGTTACTGGCTCGGGGGGTGAAGCTTTCTTT; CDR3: CASSQVTGSGGEAFF
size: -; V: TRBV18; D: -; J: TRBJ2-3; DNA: TGTGCCAGCTCACCTGGGACACCAATGGCAGATACGCAGTATTTT; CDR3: CASSPGTPMADTQYF
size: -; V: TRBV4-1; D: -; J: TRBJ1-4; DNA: TGCGCCAGCAGCCGAGAGGGGGGTGAAAAACTGTTTTTT; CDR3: CASSREGGEKLFF
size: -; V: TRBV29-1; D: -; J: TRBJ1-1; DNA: TGCAGCGTTGATGGGGGGACTGAAGCTTTCTTT; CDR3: CSVDGGTEAFF
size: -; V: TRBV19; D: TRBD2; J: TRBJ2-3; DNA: TGTGCCAGTAGTCTCCGGACTAGCGGGACTTCTAGCACAGATACGCAGTATTTT; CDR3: CASSLRTSGTSSTDTQYF
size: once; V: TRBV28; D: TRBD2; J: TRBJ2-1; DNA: TGTGCCAGCAGTGTGACTAGCGGACCTTACAATGAGCAGTTCTTC; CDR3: CASSVTSGPYNEQFF
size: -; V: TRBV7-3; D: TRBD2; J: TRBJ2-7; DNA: TGTGCCAGCAGCCTCCGGGGGGAAGGCTCCTACGAGCAGTACTTC; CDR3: CASSLRGEGSYEQYF
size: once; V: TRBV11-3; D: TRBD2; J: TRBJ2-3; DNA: TGTGCCAGCAGCGGGGGGACTAGCGGGGGTCCAGATACGCAGTATTTT; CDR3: CASSGGTSGGPDTQYF
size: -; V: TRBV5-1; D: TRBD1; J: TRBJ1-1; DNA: TGCGCCAGCAGCCGGGACCGGACAGGGGACACTGAAGCTTTCTTT; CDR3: CASSRDRTGDTEAFF
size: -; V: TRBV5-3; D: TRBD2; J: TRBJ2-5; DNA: TGTGCCAGAAGCCTTTCGGGGGGACAAGAGACCCAGTACTTC; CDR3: CARSLSGGQETQYF
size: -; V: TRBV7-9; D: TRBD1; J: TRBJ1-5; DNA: TGTGCCAGCAGCTTAGTCCAGGCTGGGACAGGGGGTAGGCAGCCCCAGCATTTT; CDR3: CASSLVQAGTGGRQPQHF
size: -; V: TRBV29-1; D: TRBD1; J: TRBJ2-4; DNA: TGCAGCGTTGAAGACCGTATGGACAGGAGCATTCAGTACTTC; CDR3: CSVEDRMDRSIQYF
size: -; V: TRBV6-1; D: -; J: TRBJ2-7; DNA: TGTGCCAGTAGTGGTGAGCTGCGGAGGTACGAGCAGTACTTC; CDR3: CASSGELRRYEQYF
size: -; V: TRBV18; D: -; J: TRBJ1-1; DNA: TGTGCCAGCTCACCACCCGGGACAAGGAGGCGCAACACTGAAGCTTTCTTT; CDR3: CASSPPGTRRRNTEAFF
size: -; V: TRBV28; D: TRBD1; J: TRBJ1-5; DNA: TGTGCCACCAGGTTAGGGGGCGGGCGAGGGTCCCAGCATTTT; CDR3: CATRLGGGRGSQHF
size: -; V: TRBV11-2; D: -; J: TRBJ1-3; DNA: TGTGCCAGCAGCTTAAGCGGCAGTGGAAACACCATATATTTT; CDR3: CASSLSGSGNTIYF
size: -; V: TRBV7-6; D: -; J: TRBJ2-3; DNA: TGTGCCAGCAGCACTATCCCTCCAGGTAGGGGTACAGATACGCAGTATTTT; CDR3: CASSTIPPGRGTDTQYF
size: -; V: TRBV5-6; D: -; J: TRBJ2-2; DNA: TGTGCCAGCAGCCCTGTGGGGAGTAACGGGGAGCTGTTTTTT; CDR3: CASSPVGSNGELFF
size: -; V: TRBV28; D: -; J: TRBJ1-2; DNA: TGTGCCACCTTTTCGAGGGAAGACTATGGCTACACCTTC; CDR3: CATFSREDYGYTF
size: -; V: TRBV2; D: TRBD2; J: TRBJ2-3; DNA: TGTGCCAGCAGTGGGGAGGGCCGAACCACAGATACGCAGTATTTT; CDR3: CASSGEGRTTDTQYF
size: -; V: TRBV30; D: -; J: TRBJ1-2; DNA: TGTGCCTGGAGTCCCCGGGGTAGATATGGCTACACCTTC; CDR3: CAWSPRGRYGYTF
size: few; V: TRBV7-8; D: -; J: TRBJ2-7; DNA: TGTGCCAGCAGCCTCGACAGATCCTACGAGCAGTACTTC; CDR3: CASSLDRSYEQYF
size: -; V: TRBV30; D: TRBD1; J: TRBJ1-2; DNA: TGTGCCTGGGTTGGACAGGGAAGCTTCTATGGCTACACCTTC; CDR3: CAWVGQGSFYGYTF
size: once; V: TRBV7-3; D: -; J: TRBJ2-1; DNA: TGTGCCAGCAGCTTCTTAGGGGAACTCTACAATGAGCAGTTCTTC; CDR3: CASSFLGELYNEQFF
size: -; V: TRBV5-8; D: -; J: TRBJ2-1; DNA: TGTGCCAGCAGCTTCCGCGGGGTTAATGAGCAGTTCTTC; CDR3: CASSFRGVNEQFF
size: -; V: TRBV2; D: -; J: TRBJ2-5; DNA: TGTGCCAGCAGTGAACAGCAGGCCACAGAGACCCAGTACTTC; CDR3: CASSEQQATETQYF
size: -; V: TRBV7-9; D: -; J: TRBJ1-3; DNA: TGTGCCAGCGGGGGGGCTGGAAACACCATATATTTT; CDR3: CASGGAGNTIYF
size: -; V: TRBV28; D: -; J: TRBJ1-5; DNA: TGTGCCAGCAGTCTTTCTGGGACAACTAAAAGCAATCAGCCCCAGCATTTT; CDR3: CASSLSGTTKSNQPQHF
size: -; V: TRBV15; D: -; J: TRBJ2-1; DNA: TGTGCCACCAGCAGAGCAGAATACAATGAGCAGTTCTTC; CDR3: CATSRAEYNEQFF